These 18 T cell receptor beta chains originate from one sample sequenced in a study of blood T cell repertoires in COVID-19. The data were produced by immunoSEQ multiplex PCR, yet TCRdb's version contains in-frame clones alone and is incomplete. This sample yields under 75,000 clones, of which 75% to 85% are seen a single time; about 6% belongs to the top ten. Sequencing input: peripheral blood. The receptors shown here come from a woman aged 60-70 years with acute or convalescent COVID-19.

DNA of the CDR3: TGTGCCACCGGACAGGGCATCGAGCAGTACTTC. Translated, it gives CATGQGIEQYF. The V gene is TRBV12-3 or TRBV12-4, the J gene TRBJ2-7, with 8 bases that match TRBD1. The J segment lost 6 bases and the V segment lost 10 bases, leaving 5 bases of the junction unmatched. This CDR3 is built from 11 residues.

The V gene is TRBV27, the J gene TRBJ1-2; D is unclear. From germline, CDR1 is MNHEY and CDR2 SMNVEV (reference sequence). There are 11 residues in the CDR3. Deletions cut 8 bases from V and 6 bases from J, with 10 bases between. CDR3 residues: CASGGPDGYTF. In DNA, the CDR3 is TGTGCCAGCGGAGGGCCGGATGGCTACACCTTC.

The J gene is TRBJ2-5, the V gene TRBV14, with D possibly being TRBD2 (5 bases). Germline V CDR1 and CDR2: SGHDN, FVKESK. The CDR3 totals 15 residues. V was pared by 0 bases and J by 7 bases, with 15 bases between. The CDR3 is CASSQDLRGSGTQYF. The CDR3 nucleotides read TGTGCCAGCAGCCAAGATTTACGAGGGTCGGGGACCCAGTACTTC.

The rearrangement uses TRBV2 and TRBJ2-5; possibly TRBD1 for D (5 bases). Germline V lookup: CDR1 SNHLY, CDR2 FYNNEI. V lost 5 bases and J 4 bases, leaving 11 bases between the germline ends. This CDR3 is built from 13 residues. Here the CDR3 DNA reads TGTGCCAGCAGTTCAGGGTTCCCAGAGACCCAGTACTTC. Translated: CASSSGFPETQYF.

This rearrangement joins TRBV6-1 to TRBJ1-6; no firm D call. Germline-derived CDR1 and CDR2 are MNHNS and SASEGT. V lost 3 bases and J 1 base, leaving 7 bases between the germline ends. The CDR3 is 15 residues long. The CDR3 spells CASSEGGSYNSPLHF. CDR3 in DNA: TGTGCCAGCAGTGAGGGAGGGTCCTATAATTCACCCCTCCACTTT.

The rearrangement links TRBV5-1 to TRBJ1-6; 7 bases match TRBD1. With V trimmed by 0 bases and J by 9 bases, 3 bases remained unmatched. The CDR3 sequence is 14 residues long. CDR1 and CDR2 (germline): SGHRS, YFSETQ. In DNA, the CDR3 is TGCGCCAGCAGCTTGGGACAGGGTGTTTCACCCCTCCACTTT. Protein product: CASSLGQGVSPLHF. The variable domain in full, with the rest retrieved from reference TRBV5-1 and TRBJ1-6, is KAGVTQTPRYLIKTRGQQVTLSCSPISGHRSVSWYQQTPGQGLQFLFEYFSETQRNKGNFPGRFSGRQFSNSRSEMNVSTLELGDSALYLCASSLGQGVSPLHFGNGTRLTVT.

This clone was seen once. The J gene is TRBJ2-1, the V gene TRBV19; 8 bases align to TRBD2. This CDR3 comprises 14 residues. From germline, CDR1 is LNHDA and CDR2 SQIVND (reference sequence). J gave up 4 bases and V 2 bases, and 1 base lay outside the gene matches. This CDR3 is CASSISSGYNEQFF. CDR3 DNA sequence: TGTGCCAGTAGTATATCTAGCGGGTACAATGAGCAGTTCTTC.

The chain couples TRBV12-3 or TRBV12-4 to TRBJ2-5; 7 positions agree with TRBD2. V lost 6 bases to trimming and J lost 4 bases; unmatched junction nucleotides: 2. The CDR3 is 12 residues long. The DNA for the CDR3 is TGTGCCAGCAGGGGGGGGAGAGAGACCCAGTACTTC. As protein: CASRGGRETQYF.

This clone was counted between two and nine times. V usage is TRBV30 and J usage is TRBJ2-1; TRBD1 might be the D (5 bases). Germline CDR1 and CDR2: GTSNPN and SVGIG (reference sequence). Trimming left V 1 base short and J 2 bases short, with 12 bases between. The CDR3 extends over 15 amino acids. CDR3 bases: TGTGCCTGGAGTGGACAGCTTTATACCTACAATGAGCAGTTCTTC. Translating gives CAWSGQLYTYNEQFF. Based on the CDR3 plus reference TRBV30 and TRBJ2-1, the full variable domain is SQTIHQWPATLVQPVGSPLSLECTVEGTSNPNLYWYRQAAGRGLQLLFYSVGIGQISSEVPQNLSASRPQDRQFILSSKKLLLSDSGFYLCAWSGQLYTYNEQFFGPGTRLTVL.

The V and J genes are TRBV7-9 and TRBJ2-7; 7 positions match TRBD1. Germline CDR1 reads SEHNR; CDR2 reads FQNEAQ (reference sequence). The CDR3 covers 14 residues. The V segment lost 4 bases and the J segment 4 bases; nucleotides outside the gene matches: 7. The CDR3 sequence is CASSWVGQNYEQYF. CDR3 DNA: TGTGCCAGCAGCTGGGTGGGACAGAATTACGAGCAGTACTTC.

This clone was detected once. The rearrangement joins TRBV21-1 to TRBJ2-1; the table's D gene call, TRBD2, was not cross checked with the DNA. TRBV21-1 constitutes a pseudogene. The CDR3 length is 18 residues. The CDR3 DNA sequence: TGTGCCAGCAGCAAAGCGCCCGCTAGCGGGGTAGCCTACAATGAGCAGTTCTTC. This sequence encodes CASSKAPASGVAYNEQFF.

The chain joins TRBV19 to TRBJ2-1; D might be TRBD2 (5 bases). Trimming took 1 base from V and 0 from J, leaving 10 bases between them. The germline V gene encodes CDR1 LNHDA and CDR2 SQIVND (reference sequence). This CDR3 is 16 amino acids long. The DNA of the CDR3 is TGTGCCAGTAGTATAGCCGGCGGGCCCTCCTACAATGAGCAGTTCTTC. Translation gives CASSIAGGPSYNEQFF. Based on the CDR3 plus reference TRBV19 and TRBJ2-1, the full variable domain is DGGITQSPKYLFRKEGQNVTLSCEQNLNHDAMYWYRQDPGQGLRLIYYSQIVNDFQKGDIAEGYSVSREKKESFPLTVTSAQKNPTAFYLCASSIAGGPSYNEQFFGPGTRLTVL.

The chain uses TRBV28 and TRBJ1-6; the D gene is possibly TRBD1 (5 bases). The CDR3 totals 11 residues. Trimming removed 6 bases at V and 14 bases at J, with 11 bases between. In germline, CDR1 is MDHEN, CDR2 SYDVKM. CDR3 amino acids: CASSAGGALHF. The CDR3 DNA reads as TGTGCCAGCAGCGCCGGGGGGGCCCTCCACTTT.

This chain joins TRBV2 and TRBJ1-2; TRBD1 matches at 10 bases. Germline V CDR1 and CDR2: SNHLY, FYNNEI. This CDR3 is built from 16 residues. With 7 bases clipped from V and 8 bases from J, the junction kept 16 bases outside the gene matches. The CDR3, as DNA: TGTGCCAGCATCCTGGACAGGGGGTCCCCTATATGGGGCTACACCTTC. The encoded protein is CASILDRGSPIWGYTF.

Notes on this clone: Sequence at one end of the junction differs from germline and may be a read error. The CDR3 sequence: CASSIRGGREVF. The CDR3 coding sequence is TGTGCCAGTAGTATACGGGGGGGCCGAGAGGTCTTC. The rearrangement joins TRBV19 to TRBJ2-1; TRBD2 matches at 8 bases. The germline CDR1 and CDR2 sequences are LNHDA and SQIVND (reference sequence). The CDR3 consists of 12 residues.

The CDR3 loop is CATGTGRPETQYF. The CDR3, as DNA: TGTGCCACCGGGACAGGGAGACCAGAGACCCAGTACTTC. The V gene is TRBV24-1, the J gene TRBJ2-5, with 9 positions matching TRBD1. Germline CDR1 and CDR2: KGHDR and SFDVKD. Unmatched junction bases numbered 5, after V lost 9 bases and J lost 4 bases. CDR3 length: 13 residues.

CDR3 nucleotides: TGTGCCAGCAGCCTGACAGGGGGAAACTACGAGCAGTACTTC. Translated: CASSLTGGNYEQYF. This chain uses TRBV7-3 with TRBJ2-7; 9 nucleotides agree with TRBD1. The CDR3 consists of 14 residues. Germline V gene data show CDR1 as SGHTA and CDR2 as FQGTGA. With V trimmed by 5 bases and J by 3 bases, 5 bases remained unmatched.

The chain is built from TRBV6-6 and TRBJ1-4, with D uncertain. The V gene lost 1 base and the J gene lost 8 bases, with 11 bases spanning the gap. The germline V gene has CDR1 MNHNY and CDR2 SVGAGI (reference sequence). This CDR3 has 14 residues. CDR3 DNA: TGTGCCAGCAGTTACTGGGAGAGGGCCGAAAAACTGTTTTTT. This codes for CASSYWERAEKLFF.